The subject of this entry is one TCR beta chain. CDR1 is SGHRS and CDR2 is YFSETQ in the germline V gene. J was trimmed by 4 bases and V by 4 bases; bases with no gene match: 4. CDR3 length equals 13 residues. The data are from a study of cytomegalovirus exposure and HLA in healthy donors. With 60 Vbeta and 13 Jbeta primers, the PCR was carried out. The repertoire was sequenced with immunoSEQ multiplex PCR; TCRdb's copy has only in-frame clones and lacks some. The data contain 140,000 to 150,000 clones, roughly 72% of them singletons. Sequencing was performed on PBMCs. The receptor's source is a middle-aged man in good health and CMV-seronegative. The genes are TRBV5-1 and TRBJ1-1, with TRBD1 matching 7 bases. CDR3 bases: TGCGCCAGCAGCAGACAGGGTTCCACTGAAGCTTTCTTT. This translates into CASSRQGSTEAFF.